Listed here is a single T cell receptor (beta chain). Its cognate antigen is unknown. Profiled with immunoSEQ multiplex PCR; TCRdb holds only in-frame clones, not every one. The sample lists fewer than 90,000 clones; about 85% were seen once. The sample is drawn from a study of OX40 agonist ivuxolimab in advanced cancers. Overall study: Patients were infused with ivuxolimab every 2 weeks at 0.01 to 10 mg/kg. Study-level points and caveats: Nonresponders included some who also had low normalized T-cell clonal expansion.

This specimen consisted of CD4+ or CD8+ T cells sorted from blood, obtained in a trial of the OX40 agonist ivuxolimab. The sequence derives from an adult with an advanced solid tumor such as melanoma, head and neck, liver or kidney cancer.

CDR3 residues: CASSHSGPRNSPLHF. The CDR3 bases are TGTGCCAGCAGCCACTCCGGGCCCCGTAATTCACCCCTCCACTTT. This chain uses TRBV11-2 with TRBJ1-6, with D unresolved. The CDR3 runs to 15 residues. Germline assignment: CDR1 SGHAT and CDR2 FQNNGV. The V and J ends lost 5 bases and 6 bases respectively, with 14 bases between them. Full variable domain (rest looked up from reference TRBV11-2 and TRBJ1-6): EAGVAQSPRYKIIEKRQSVAFWCNPISGHATLYWYQQILGQGPKLLIQFQNNGVVDDSQLPKDRFSAERLKGVDSTLKIQPAKLEDSAVYLCASSHSGPRNSPLHFGNGTRLTVT.